This paragraph covers one T cell receptor (beta chain) sequence. Its matching antigen is unknown. This CDR3 is built from 15 residues. V lost 0 bases, J lost 6 bases, and 14 bases lay in between. The germline gives CDR1 SGHDN, CDR2 FVKESK. These data come from a study of cytomegalovirus exposure and HLA in healthy donors. Study-wide background: Both the 100 to 150 validation repertoires and the approximately 620 first-cohort repertoires used the same platform, as reported by a later analysis. General study points: A list of approximately 160 TCR beta chains associated with cytomegalovirus was given. Subsequent analysis revealed that first-cohort TCR clusters tended to co-occur in the 120 validation repertoires.

The donors were members of the validation cohort, which comprised approximately 120 subjects and was separate from the first cohort of around 700 subjects. The assay was immunoSEQ multiplex PCR, and TCRdb's table has in-frame clones only and misses some. The sample records about 75,000 clones, over 80% being singletons. V is TRBV14 and J is TRBJ1-1; D perhaps matches TRBD1 (6 bases). The TCR originated in a man aged 30-40 years in good health and CMV-seronegative. Sequences were obtained from PBMCs. The CDR3 is CASSQEQGYIAEAFF. The DNA of the CDR3 is TGTGCCAGCAGCCAAGAACAGGGTTACATAGCTGAAGCTTTCTTT.